A selection of T cell receptor beta chains follows, all from one sample in a study of T cell changes during pregnancy in multiple sclerosis. The method was immunoSEQ multiplex PCR; TCRdb's version includes in-frame clones alone and lacks a portion of them. The data contain around 56,000 clones, around 91% of them singletons. The source material was peripheral blood, sampled after pregnancy. The receptor source for this set is a female donor with multiple sclerosis, enrolled in a pregnancy study. Both conserved end residues are part of each CDR3. A D gene is named only where the DNA matches it firmly. Size is omitted from some rows. Given values are once, few, many or a class for expanded clones.

>once|TRBV2|TRBJ2-1|NA
TGTGCCAGCCACTCATCTTGGTCCTACAATGAGCAGTTCTTC
CASHSSWSYNEQFF
>NA|TRBV11-2|TRBJ2-2|NA
TGTGCCAGCAGCTTAGCGTTTGGGCAGGGTGGCACCGGGGAGCTGTTTTTT
CASSLAFGQGGTGELFF
>NA|TRBV7-8|TRBJ2-5|NA
TGTGCCAGCAGCTCTCGGACTCCGGGGGAGACCCAGTACTTC
CASSSRTPGETQYF
>NA|TRBV5-6|TRBJ2-7|NA
TGTGCCAGCAGCCTTCAGGTCAGAAACTACGAGCAGTACTTC
CASSLQVRNYEQYF
>NA|TRBV9|TRBJ2-2|TRBD1
TGTGCCAGCAGCGTGGGACAGGGCCTCAACCGCGGGGAGCTGTTTTTT
CASSVGQGLNRGELFF
>NA|TRBV20-1|TRBJ2-7|NA
TGCAGTGCGACCACAGGGTACGAGCAGTACTTC
CSATTGYEQYF
>NA|TRBV29-1|TRBJ2-7|TRBD1
TGCAGCGTCGGACAGGGGGCCTACGAGCAGTACTTC
CSVGQGAYEQYF
>NA|TRBV4-2|TRBJ1-1|NA
TGTGCCAGCAGCCCGGACATTATGAACACTGAAGCTTTCTTT
CASSPDIMNTEAFF
>once|TRBV5-6|TRBJ2-2|TRBD1
TGTGCCAGCAGCTTGACAGGGGTGAACACCGGGGAGCTGTTTTTT
CASSLTGVNTGELFF
>NA|TRBV5-6|TRBJ2-7|NA
TGTGCCAGCAGCTTGGGGCCTCCCAAATCCTACGAGCAGTACTTC
CASSLGPPKSYEQYF
>NA|TRBV7-6|TRBJ2-1|TRBD2
TGTGCCAGCAGCGAGGGGGGACTAGCGGGGGTAAATGAGCAGTTCTTC
CASSEGGLAGVNEQFF
>NA|TRBV10-2|TRBJ1-1|TRBD1
TGCGCCACTTGGGGGACAGAGGACAGGAACACTGAAGCTTTCTTT
CATWGTEDRNTEAFF
>once|TRBV18|TRBJ1-3|NA
TGTGCCAGCTCACCCCCAGGGATCTCTGGAAACACCATATATTTT
CASSPPGISGNTIYF
>NA|TRBV7-2|TRBJ2-1|NA
TGTGCCAGCAGGGGGGGTTTTTTTCCCTACAATGAGCAGTTCTTC
CASRGGFFPYNEQFF
>NA|TRBV5-1|TRBJ2-2|TRBD1
TGCGCCAGCAGCCGTTGGCCGGGACAGACTGACACCGGGGAGCTGTTTTTT
CASSRWPGQTDTGELFF
>NA|TRBV5-1|TRBJ1-6|TRBD1
TGCGCCAGCAGCTTGGGACAGGGGAAGGGGAATTCACCCCTCCACTTT
CASSLGQGKGNSPLHF
>NA|TRBV30|TRBJ2-1|NA
TGTGCCTGGAGTTCGGGGGGCGACAATGAGCAGTTCTTC
CAWSSGGDNEQFF
>NA|TRBV29-1|TRBJ1-1|NA
TGCAGCGTTGAAGCCCGGGGCGTACGGGGAGGGAGGAGCACTGAAGCTTTCTTT
CSVEARGVRGGRSTEAFF
>NA|TRBV7-2|TRBJ2-1|NA
TGTGCCAGCAGCTTAGCGCCAGGATACAATGAGCAGTTCTTC
CASSLAPGYNEQFF
>NA|TRBV15|TRBJ2-2|TRBD2
TGTGCCACCAGCAGGCTAGCGGGGGGTAACACCGGGGAGCTGTTTTTT
CATSRLAGGNTGELFF
>NA|TRBV30|TRBJ2-1|NA
TGTGCCTGGATGCTAGAAAACGGGGATGGAGAGCAGTTCTTC
CAWMLENGDGEQFF
>NA|TRBV19|TRBJ2-7|TRBD1
TGTGCCAGTAGTCTATGGACAGGGATGGGCGAGCAGTACTTC
CASSLWTGMGEQYF
>NA|TRBV6-6|TRBJ1-2|NA
TGTGCCAGCACTCTTATTGCGGGGTGGGGCTACACCTTC
CASTLIAGWGYTF